This T cell receptor (beta chain) is from a study of blood T cell repertoires in COVID-19 (TCRdb year 2020). For context, the study as a whole: Collaborator samples came from the United States, Italy and Spain and covered acute and convalescent phases of COVID-19. The prospective study material was composed of cDNA or gDNA derived from T cells, B-cell-depleted T cells, or PBMCs. The dataset comprised deeply sampled blood TCRbeta repertoires from subjects exposed to, actively infected with, or recovered from COVID-19. A freely available public database, intended as a resource for researchers studying the immune response to SARS-CoV-2, is where the repertoires were released. The samples were drawn from the first 160 participants of the ongoing ImmuneRACE study and from 1,254 subjects provided by 6 global collaborators. Nearly every sample came with metadata listing a de-identified subject ID, COVID-19 status, age in years and sex. HLA class I and class II types, where available, came from metadata supplied by the sample provider rather than from assay-based typing.

Comment on this clone: Its target antigen remains unknown. No qualities accompany the bases; no much larger clone lies one base away.

Another Seattle source contributed samples from volunteer blood donors who had recovered from COVID-19. Collaborating institutions collected whole blood in K2EDTA tubes following their own protocols. For TCRbeta analysis, collaborators shipped samples as frozen whole blood, isolated PBMCs, or DNA extracted from either of those sample types. The immunoSEQ Assay, a bias-controlled multiplex PCR, was used to amplify TCRbeta CDR3 regions from genomic DNA. On the authors' methods: Nucleated cell counts per sample were estimated from amplification of reference gene primers within the assay. Sequence reads were collapsed and filtered to measure the absolute abundance of every unique TCRbeta CDR3 rearrangement. Productive Simpson clonality was computed per sample as the square root of Simpson's diversity index over productive rearrangements. Drawn from immuneACCESS, this table holds only the in-frame rearrangements with V and J called that TCRdb kept. Clones are partly lost; checked studies trace under half to an unresolved V gene and leave the rest unexplained. V, J and clone size are those of that table, while D and trimming were read from the DNA. This sample comprises a few hundred thousand clones, about 91% of them detected only once. The ten largest clones add up to 6.9% of the sample.

Its CDR3 holds 16 amino acids, cysteine through phenylalanine. Kept here is only the CDR3 DNA, which spans 48 bases and is read in frame from base 1. As encoded in the germline V gene (reference sequence), CDR1 is SEHNR while CDR2 is FQNEAQ. The junction shows trimming of 6 bases on V and 3 bases on J, and the gene matches do not reach 11 bases of it. Results the study describes overall, beyond this receptor: How much clinical and demographic metadata was included differed by source and by participant, and the metadata was provided uncurated.

The specimen sequenced was peripheral blood. The sequence derives from a woman in her twenties or thirties who had recovered from COVID-19. This receptor chain uses TRBV7-9 and TRBJ2-1, and 7 junctional nucleotides match TRBD1. The DNA reads TGTGCCAGCAGTTACCCCCCGGGACAGAACTACAATGAGCAGTTCTTC. Its translation is CASSYPPGQNYNEQFF.